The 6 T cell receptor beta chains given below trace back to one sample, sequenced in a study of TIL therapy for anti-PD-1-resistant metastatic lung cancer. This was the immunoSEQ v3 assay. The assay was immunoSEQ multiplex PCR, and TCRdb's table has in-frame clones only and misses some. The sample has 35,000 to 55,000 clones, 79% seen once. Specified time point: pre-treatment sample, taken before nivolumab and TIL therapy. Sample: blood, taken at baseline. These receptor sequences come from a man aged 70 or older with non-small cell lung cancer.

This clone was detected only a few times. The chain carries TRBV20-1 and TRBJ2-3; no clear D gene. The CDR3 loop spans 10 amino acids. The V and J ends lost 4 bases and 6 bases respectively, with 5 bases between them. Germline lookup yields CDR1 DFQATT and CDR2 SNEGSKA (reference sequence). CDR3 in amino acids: CSATMDTQYF. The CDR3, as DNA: TGCAGTGCTACGATGGATACGCAGTATTTT.

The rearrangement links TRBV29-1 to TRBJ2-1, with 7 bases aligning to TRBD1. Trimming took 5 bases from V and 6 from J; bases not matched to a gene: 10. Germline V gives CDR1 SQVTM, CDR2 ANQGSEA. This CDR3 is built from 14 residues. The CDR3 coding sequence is TGCAGCGTTACAGGGGATCGGAACTCCAATGAGCAGTTCTTC. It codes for CSVTGDRNSNEQFF.

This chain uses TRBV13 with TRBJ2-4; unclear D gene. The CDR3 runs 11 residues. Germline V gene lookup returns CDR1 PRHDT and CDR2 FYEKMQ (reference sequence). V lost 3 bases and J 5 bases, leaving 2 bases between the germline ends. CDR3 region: CASSFQNIQYF. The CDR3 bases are TGTGCCAGCAGCTTCCAAAACATTCAGTACTTC.

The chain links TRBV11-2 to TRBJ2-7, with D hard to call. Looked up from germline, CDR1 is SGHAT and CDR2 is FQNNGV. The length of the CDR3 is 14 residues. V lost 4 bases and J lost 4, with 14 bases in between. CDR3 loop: CASSSVGVGYEQYF. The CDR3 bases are TGTGCCAGCAGCTCAGTTGGGGTGGGTTACGAGCAGTACTTC. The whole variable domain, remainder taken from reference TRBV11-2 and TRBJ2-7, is EAGVAQSPRYKIIEKRQSVAFWCNPISGHATLYWYQQILGQGPKLLIQFQNNGVVDDSQLPKDRFSAERLKGVDSTLKIQPAKLEDSAVYLCASSSVGVGYEQYFGPGTRLTVT.

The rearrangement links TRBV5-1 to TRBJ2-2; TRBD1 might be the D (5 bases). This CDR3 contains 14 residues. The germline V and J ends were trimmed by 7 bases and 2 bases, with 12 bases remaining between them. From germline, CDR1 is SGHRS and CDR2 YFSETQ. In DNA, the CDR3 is TGCGCCAGCGGAACAGACAGCAACACCGGGGAGCTGTTTTTT. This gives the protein CASGTDSNTGELFF. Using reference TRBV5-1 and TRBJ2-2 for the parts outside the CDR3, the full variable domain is KAGVTQTPRYLIKTRGQQVTLSCSPISGHRSVSWYQQTPGQGLQFLFEYFSETQRNKGNFPGRFSGRQFSNSRSEMNVSTLELGDSALYLCASGTDSNTGELFFGEGSRLTVL.

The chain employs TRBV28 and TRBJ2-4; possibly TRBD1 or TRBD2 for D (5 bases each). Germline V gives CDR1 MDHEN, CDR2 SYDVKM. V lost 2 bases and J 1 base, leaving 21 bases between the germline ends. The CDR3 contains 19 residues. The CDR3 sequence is CASSLISSVGVRAKNIQYF. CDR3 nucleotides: TGTGCCAGCAGTTTAATATCGAGCGTGGGGGTACGGGCCAAAAACATTCAGTACTTC.